This T cell receptor (beta chain) was recovered during a study of blood T cell repertoires in COVID-19. At the level of the study: Nucleic acid was either cDNA or gDNA, and it came from T cells, B-cell-depleted T cells, or PBMCs.

Some clones are missing from TCRdb's copy, which holds only in-frame ones; the method was immunoSEQ multiplex PCR. The sample has approximately 90,000 clones; 75% to 85% are singletons. This CDR3 has 15 amino acids. The V and J ends lost 3 bases and 4 bases respectively, with 14 bases between them. The germline CDR1 and CDR2 sequences are SNHLY and FYNNEI. The chain is built from TRBV2 and TRBJ2-3; D may be TRBD2 (5 bases). This clonotype was obtained from a woman aged 80 or older with acute or convalescent COVID-19. Specimen: peripheral blood. The CDR3 region is CASSEFAGIADTQYF. The CDR3 region has the DNA TGTGCCAGCAGTGAGTTCGCGGGTATTGCAGATACGCAGTATTTT. Looking up the rest from reference TRBV2 and TRBJ2-3 gives the full variable domain: EPEVTQTPSHQVTQMGQEVILRCVPISNHLYFYWYRQILGQKVEFLVSFYNNEISEKSEIFDDQFSVERPDGSNFTLKIRSTKLEDSAMYFCASSEFAGIADTQYFGPGTRLTVL.